A selection of T cell receptor beta chains follows, all from one sample in a study of control samples from healthy donors and cancer patients. TCRdb's copy holds only in-frame clones and misses some; the assay was immunoSEQ multiplex PCR. The sample yields about 98,000 clones, 82% seen once. Sequenced material: blood. These receptors were obtained from a man aged 60 to 69 in good health. Each CDR3 is given with its conserved first and last residue.

V gene	CDR3 protein
TRBV6-6	CASSSRDRGRVFGTGELFF
TRBV3-1/TRBV3-2	CASSRYSGRTMNTEAFF
TRBV7-9	CASSLDLRQGYNQPQHF
TRBV27	CASGVFTEAFF
TRBV30	CAWSTGGGGYTF
TRBV6-4	CASSENTGELFF
TRBV20-1	CSASQTRLAGSETQYF
TRBV30	CAWSVGDHSNQPQHF
TRBV9	CASSEGQGLSYEQYF
TRBV18	CASTVDSGLAYPSNEQYF
TRBV5-4	CASSQDGVDGYTF
TRBV4-2	CASSHHTGELFF
TRBV5-1	CASSLAGQGANEQFF
TRBV4-1	CASSQGVANEKLFF
TRBV3-1/TRBV3-2	CASSQSLQAGSYNEKLFF
TRBV2	CASSDRGRQETQYF
TRBV6-4	CASSDSAGGGNEQFF
TRBV5-1	CASSLGLAGGPVSTDTQYF
TRBV10-3	CAISQGHQPQHF
TRBV23-1	CASRLPGQGAGAPMEACGYTF
TRBV3-1/TRBV3-2	CASSPQQETQYF
TRBV14	CASSLAGAADTQYF
TRBV2	CASSLSPLAVSSYEQYF
TRBV9	CASSVLSGGNYNEQFF
TRBV7-8	CASSSASPSGELFF
TRBV20-1	CSPSGSSEQFF
TRBV15	CATSREGRKRLTSYNSPLHF
TRBV5-1	CASSLGHQSQETQYF
TRBV3-1/TRBV3-2	CASSLTTGMNTEAFF
TRBV5-8	CASSLISASYEQYF
TRBV5-4	CASSDDTTGELFF
TRBV7-9	CASSSSEFSGNTIYF
TRBV25-1	CASSGLAGTNEQFF
TRBV3-1/TRBV3-2	CASSQEVASGSGTETQYF
TRBV5-1	CASSLTAGGWEQYF
TRBV4-1	CASSRDRFTDTQYF
TRBV5-5	CASSLESRVGEQYF
TRBV5-1	CASGPSGVPHEQYF
TRBV5-1	CASSLGQGGEKLFF
TRBV12-3/TRBV12-4	CASSFGTPWQQYF
TRBV9	CASSVASGRAAGELFF
TRBV5-1	CASTLGSGEQFF
TRBV14	CASSQGGPFYGYTF
TRBV7-3	CASSPGGGGSYNEQFF
TRBV7-3	CASSQTGVGEETQYF
TRBV6-6	CASRLPTGTYTF
TRBV30	CAWSGTQETQYF
TRBV27	CASSPRLAGGRRDEQYF
TRBV6-5	CASRPGRDNEKLFF
TRBV7-9	CASSPSGSGSYEQYF
TRBV6-1	CASSEVGSSNQPQHF
TRBV28	CVAGGYNEQFF
TRBV30	CAWRGGSNTEAFF
TRBV4-1	CASSQITVSNQPQHF
TRBV19	CASSSPRTGRETQYF
TRBV18	CASSRLTDTQYF
TRBV3-1/TRBV3-2	CASSDFVRGTGGEKLFF
TRBV7-9	CASSPAGAEEQYF